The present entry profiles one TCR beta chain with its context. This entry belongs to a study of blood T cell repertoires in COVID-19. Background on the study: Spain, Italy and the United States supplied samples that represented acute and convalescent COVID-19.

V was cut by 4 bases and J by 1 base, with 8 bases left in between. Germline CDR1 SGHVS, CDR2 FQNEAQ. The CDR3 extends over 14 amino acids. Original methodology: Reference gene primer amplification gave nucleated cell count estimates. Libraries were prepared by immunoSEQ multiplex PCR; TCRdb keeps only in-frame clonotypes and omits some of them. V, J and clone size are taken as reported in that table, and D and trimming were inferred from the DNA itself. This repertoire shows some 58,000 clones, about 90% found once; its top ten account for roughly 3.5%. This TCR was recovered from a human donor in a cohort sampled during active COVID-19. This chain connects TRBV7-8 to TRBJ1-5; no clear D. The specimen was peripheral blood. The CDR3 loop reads CASSSGRSNQPQHF. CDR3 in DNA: TGTGCCAGCAGCTCGGGGAGGAGCAATCAGCCCCAGCATTTT.